Shown below are 9 T cell receptor beta chains from a single sample sequenced in a study of blood T cell repertoires in COVID-19. Clones were read by immunoSEQ multiplex PCR, and TCRdb kept only the in-frame ones, dropping some. Among under 300,000 clones listed, over 75% were seen once. Sequenced material: peripheral blood. These receptor sequences come from a woman younger than 45 with acute or convalescent COVID-19.

The chain combines TRBV24-1 with TRBJ2-5, with 8 bases that match TRBD2. Germline CDR1 KGHDR, CDR2 SFDVKD. V lost 8 bases and J lost 1; bases outside the gene matches: 5. The CDR3 extends over 14 amino acids. The chain's CDR3 is CATTAGGPQETQYF. CDR3 bases: TGTGCCACCACTGCGGGAGGCCCCCAAGAGACCCAGTACTTC.

The chain couples TRBV20-1 to TRBJ2-7; TRBD2 agrees at 12 bases. CDR1 is DFQATT and CDR2 is SNEGSKA in the germline V gene (reference sequence). J gave up 2 bases and V 3 bases, and 2 bases lay outside the gene matches. The CDR3 covers 14 residues. The DNA of the CDR3 is TGCAGTGCTAGTCTAGCGGGAGGGGCCTACGAGCAGTACTTC. Its protein is CSASLAGGAYEQYF.

The chain links TRBV7-4 to TRBJ2-7; 8 bases align to TRBD1. The CDR3 is 17 amino acids. Germline V lookup: CDR1 SGHVT, CDR2 SQSDAQ. V lost 5 bases, J lost 0 bases, and 12 bases stayed unmatched. Here the CDR3 reads CASSPELDRVTSYEQYF. In nucleotides, the CDR3 is TGTGCCAGCAGCCCCGAGCTGGACAGGGTGACCTCCTACGAGCAGTACTTC.

V usage is TRBV19 and J usage is TRBJ1-2, with D uncertain. The germline V gene has CDR1 LNHDA and CDR2 SQIVND (reference sequence). The CDR3 covers 13 residues. V was trimmed by 5 bases and J by 3 bases, leaving 10 bases between them. CDR3 in DNA: TGTGCCAGTAGTTCCCTTGCGGACTATGGCTACACCTTC. This encodes CASSSLADYGYTF.

V usage is TRBV7-2 and J usage is TRBJ2-3; the D gene is possibly TRBD1 (6 bases). CDR3 length: 15 amino acids. Germline V gene sequence: CDR1 SGHTA, CDR2 FQGNSA. V lost 4 bases and J 6 bases, leaving 17 bases between the germline ends. Written as DNA, the CDR3 is TGTGCCAGCAGCTCGTCAGGGGCCCCTCCGGATACGCAGTATTTT. Its translation: CASSSSGAPPDTQYF. The variable domain in full, completed from reference TRBV7-2 and TRBJ2-3, reads GAGVSQSPSNKVTEKGKDVELRCDPISGHTALYWYRQSLGQGLEFLIYFQGNSAPDKSGLPSDRFSAERTGGSVSTLTIQRTQQEDSAVYLCASSSSGAPPDTQYFGPGTRLTVL.

The gene calls are TRBV9 and TRBJ1-1, with TRBD1 identical over 7 bases. V dropped 4 bases and J dropped 5; count of bases not matched to a gene: 5. The CDR3 has 13 residues. The V gene's germline CDR1 is SGDLS and CDR2 YYNGEE. In DNA form, the CDR3 reads TGTGCCAGCAGCAAGACAGGGTTGACTGAAGCTTTCTTT. Amino acids: CASSKTGLTEAFF. Full variable domain (outside the CDR3, taken from reference TRBV9 and TRBJ1-1): DSGVTQTPKHLITATGQRVTLRCSPRSGDLSVYWYQQSLDQGLQFLIQYYNGEERAKGNILERFSAQQFPDLHSELNLSSLELGDSALYFCASSKTGLTEAFFGQGTRLTVV.

This chain joins TRBV4-3 and TRBJ2-2, with 7 nucleotides matching TRBD2. The trim removed 3 bases at V and 7 bases at J, leaving 5 bases unmatched. The CDR3 consists of 14 residues. Germline V gene data show CDR1 as LGHNA and CDR2 as YSLEER. The CDR3 spells CASSQGRTSGELFF. The CDR3 bases are TGCGCCAGCAGCCAGGGCCGGACTAGCGGGGAGCTGTTTTTT.

The chain recombines TRBV2 with TRBJ1-3; 8 bases fit TRBD1. Trimming took 5 bases from V and 2 from J; bases not matched to a gene: 2. Per the germline V gene, CDR1 is SNHLY and CDR2 is FYNNEI. The CDR3 is 14 residues long. The CDR3 DNA reads TGTGCCAGCAGTCGGACAGGGACTGGAAACACCATATATTTT. It is translated as CASSRTGTGNTIYF.

In this sample, this clone turned up a few times. The rearrangement links TRBV6-2 or TRBV6-3 to TRBJ1-4; 7 bases are a match to TRBD1. Germline CDR1 reads MNHEY; CDR2 reads SVGEGT. The trim removed 2 bases at V and 8 bases at J, leaving 11 bases unmatched. CDR3 length equals 16 residues. DNA of the CDR3: TGTGCCAGCAGTTACATCCGGCCTTCACAGGGGGAAAAACTGTTTTTT. Amino acids: CASSYIRPSQGEKLFF.